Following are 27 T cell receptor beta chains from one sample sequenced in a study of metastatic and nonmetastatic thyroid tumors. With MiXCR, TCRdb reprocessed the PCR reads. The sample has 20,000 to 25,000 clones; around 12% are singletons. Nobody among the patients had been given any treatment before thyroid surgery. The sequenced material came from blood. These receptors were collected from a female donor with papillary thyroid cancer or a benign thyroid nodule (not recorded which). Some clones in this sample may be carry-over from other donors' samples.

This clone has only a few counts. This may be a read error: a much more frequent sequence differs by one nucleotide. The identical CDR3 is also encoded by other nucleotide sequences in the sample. Here the CDR3 DNA reads TGTGCCAGCAGCTCATCCCCGGGGACAGGGGGAGAGACCCAGTACTTC. This encodes CASSSSPGTGGETQYF. The rearrangement links TRBV7-2 to TRBJ2-5; 11 nucleotides agree with TRBD1. V lost 4 bases, J lost 4 bases, and 8 bases stayed unmatched. This CDR3 is built from 16 residues. Germline-derived CDR1 and CDR2 are SGHTA and FQGNSA.

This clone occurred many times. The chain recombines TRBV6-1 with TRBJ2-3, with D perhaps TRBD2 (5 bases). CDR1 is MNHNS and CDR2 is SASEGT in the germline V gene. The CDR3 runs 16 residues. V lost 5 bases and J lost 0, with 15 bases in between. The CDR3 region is CASSSSSTSSTDTQYF. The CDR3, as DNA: TGTGCCAGCAGTTCATCTAGCACCAGTAGCACAGATACGCAGTATTTT.

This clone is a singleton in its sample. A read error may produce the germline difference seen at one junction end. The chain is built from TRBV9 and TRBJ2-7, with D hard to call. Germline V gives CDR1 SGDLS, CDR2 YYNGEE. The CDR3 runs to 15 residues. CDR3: CVSIVTGKPPYEQYF. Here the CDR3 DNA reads TGTGTCAGCATCGTAACCGGAAAACCACCCTACGAGCAGTACTTC.

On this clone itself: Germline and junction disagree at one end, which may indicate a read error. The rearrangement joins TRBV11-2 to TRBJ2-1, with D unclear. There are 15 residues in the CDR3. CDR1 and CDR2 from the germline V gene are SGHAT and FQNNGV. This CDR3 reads CASSLDLALWNERFF. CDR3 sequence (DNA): TGTGCCAGCAGCTTAGATCTGGCTTTATGGAATGAGCGGTTCTTC. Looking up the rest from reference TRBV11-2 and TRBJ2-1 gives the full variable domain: EAGVAQSPRYKIIEKRQSVAFWCNPISGHATLYWYQQILGQGPKLLIQFQNNGVVDDSQLPKDRFSAERLKGVDSTLKIQPAKLEDSAVYLCASSLDLALWNERFFGPGTRLTVL.

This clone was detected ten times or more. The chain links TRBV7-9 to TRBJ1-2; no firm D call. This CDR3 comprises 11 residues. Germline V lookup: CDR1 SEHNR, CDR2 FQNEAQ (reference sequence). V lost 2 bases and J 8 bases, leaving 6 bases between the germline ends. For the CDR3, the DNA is TGTGCCAGCAGCTTAATAAGGGGCTACACCTTC. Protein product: CASSLIRGYTF.

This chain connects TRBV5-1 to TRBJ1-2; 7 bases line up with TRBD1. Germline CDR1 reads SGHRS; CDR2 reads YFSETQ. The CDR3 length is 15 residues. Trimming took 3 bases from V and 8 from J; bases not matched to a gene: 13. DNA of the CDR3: TGCGCCAGCAGCTCCCTGTACAGGGGCATTGAAGGCTACACCTTC. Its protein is CASSSLYRGIEGYTF.

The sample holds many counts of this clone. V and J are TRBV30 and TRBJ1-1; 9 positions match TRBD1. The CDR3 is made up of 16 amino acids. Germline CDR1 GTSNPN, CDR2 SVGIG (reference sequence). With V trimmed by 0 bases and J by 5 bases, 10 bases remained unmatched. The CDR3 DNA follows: TGTGCCTGGAGTGTACCCCCATACAGGGGGCGTACTGAAGCTTTCTTT. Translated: CAWSVPPYRGRTEAFF.

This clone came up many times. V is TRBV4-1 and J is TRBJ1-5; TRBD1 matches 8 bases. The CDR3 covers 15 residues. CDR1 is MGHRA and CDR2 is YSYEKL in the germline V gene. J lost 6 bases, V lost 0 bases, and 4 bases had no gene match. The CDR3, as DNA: TGCGCCAGCAGCCAAGAAACAGGGGGTGGTCAGCCCCAGCATTTT. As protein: CASSQETGGGQPQHF.

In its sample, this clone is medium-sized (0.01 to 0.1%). CDR3 amino acids: CASSESPGSSPLHF. The CDR3 DNA is TGTGCCAGCAGTGAATCACCAGGGAGCTCACCCCTCCACTTT. This sequence joins TRBV25-1 and TRBJ1-6; TRBD1 is a possible D gene (5 bases). Trimming removed 1 base from V and 10 bases from J, with 11 bases in between. Germline-derived CDR1 and CDR2 are MGHDK and SYGVNS. This CDR3 has 14 residues.

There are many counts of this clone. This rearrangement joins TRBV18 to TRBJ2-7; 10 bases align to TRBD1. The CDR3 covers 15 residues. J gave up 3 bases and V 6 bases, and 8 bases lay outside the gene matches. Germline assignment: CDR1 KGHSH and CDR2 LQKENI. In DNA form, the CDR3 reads TGTGCCAGCTCTCCCGGGACAGGGGCCCTCTACGAGCAGTACTTC. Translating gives CASSPGTGALYEQYF.

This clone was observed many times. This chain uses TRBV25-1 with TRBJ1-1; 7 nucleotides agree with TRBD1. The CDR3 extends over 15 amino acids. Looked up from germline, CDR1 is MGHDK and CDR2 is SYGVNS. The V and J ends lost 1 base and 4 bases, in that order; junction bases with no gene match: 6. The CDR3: CASSESRGLVTEAFF. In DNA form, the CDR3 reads TGTGCCAGCAGTGAATCTAGGGGGCTAGTCACTGAAGCTTTCTTT.

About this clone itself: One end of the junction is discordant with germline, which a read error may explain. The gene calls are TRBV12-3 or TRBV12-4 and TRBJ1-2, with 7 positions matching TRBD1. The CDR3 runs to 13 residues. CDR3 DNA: TGTGCCAGTAGGGTCACAGGGGATTATGACTACACCTTC. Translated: CASRVTGDYDYTF.

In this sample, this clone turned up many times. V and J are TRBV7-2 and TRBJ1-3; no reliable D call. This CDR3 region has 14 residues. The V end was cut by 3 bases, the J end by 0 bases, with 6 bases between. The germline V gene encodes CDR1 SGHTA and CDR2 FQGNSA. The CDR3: CASSFSDSGNTIYF. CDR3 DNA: TGTGCCAGCAGCTTTTCAGACTCTGGAAACACCATATATTTT.

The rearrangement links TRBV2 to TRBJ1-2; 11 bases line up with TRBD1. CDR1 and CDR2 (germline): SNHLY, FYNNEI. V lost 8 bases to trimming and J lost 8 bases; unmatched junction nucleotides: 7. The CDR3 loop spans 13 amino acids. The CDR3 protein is CASGGQGARGYTF. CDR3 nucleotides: TGTGCCAGCGGTGGACAGGGGGCGCGGGGCTACACCTTC.

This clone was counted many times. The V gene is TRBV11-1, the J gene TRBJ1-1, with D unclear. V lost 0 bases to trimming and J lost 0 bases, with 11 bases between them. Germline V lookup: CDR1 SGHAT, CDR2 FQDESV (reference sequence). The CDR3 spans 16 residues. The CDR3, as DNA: TGTGCCAGCAGCTTAGCCGGCAGAGCTATGAACACTGAAGCTTTCTTT. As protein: CASSLAGRAMNTEAFF.

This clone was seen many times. As DNA, the CDR3 is TGTGCCAGCAGTTCCTCGAGTGGCTACACCTTC. As protein: CASSSSSGYTF. The chain joins TRBV6-5 to TRBJ1-2; D remains ambiguous. The CDR3 spans 11 residues. With 4 bases removed from V and 7 bases from J, the gap between germline ends came to 7 bases. Looked up from germline, CDR1 is MNHEY and CDR2 is SVGAGI.

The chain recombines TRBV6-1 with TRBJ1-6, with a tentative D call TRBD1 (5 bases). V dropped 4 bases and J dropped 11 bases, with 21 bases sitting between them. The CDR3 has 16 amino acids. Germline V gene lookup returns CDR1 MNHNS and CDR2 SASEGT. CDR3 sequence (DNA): TGTGCCAGCAGTGCTACCGGGACCGCCCAGGACCCACCCCTCCACTTT. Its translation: CASSATGTAQDPPLHF.

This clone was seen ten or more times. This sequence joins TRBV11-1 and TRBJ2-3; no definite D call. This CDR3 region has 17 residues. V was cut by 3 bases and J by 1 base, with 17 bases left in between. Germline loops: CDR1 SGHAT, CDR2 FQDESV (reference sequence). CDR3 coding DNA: TGTGCCAGCAGCTTCTCAGCCACTCCGAACGGCACAGATACGCAGTATTTT. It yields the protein CASSFSATPNGTDTQYF.

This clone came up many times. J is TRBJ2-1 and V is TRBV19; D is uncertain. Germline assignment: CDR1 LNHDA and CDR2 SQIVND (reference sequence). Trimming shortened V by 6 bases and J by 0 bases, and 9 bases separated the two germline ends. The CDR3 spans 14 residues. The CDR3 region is CASRRKISYNEQFF. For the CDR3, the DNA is TGTGCCAGTAGGAGGAAGATCTCCTACAATGAGCAGTTCTTC.

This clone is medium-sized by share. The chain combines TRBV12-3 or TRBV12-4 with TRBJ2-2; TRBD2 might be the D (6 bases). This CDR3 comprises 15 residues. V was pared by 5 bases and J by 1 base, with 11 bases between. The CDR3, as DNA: TGTGCCAGCAGTCTTAGCGGTTTGAACACCGGGGAGCTGTTTTTT. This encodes CASSLSGLNTGELFF.

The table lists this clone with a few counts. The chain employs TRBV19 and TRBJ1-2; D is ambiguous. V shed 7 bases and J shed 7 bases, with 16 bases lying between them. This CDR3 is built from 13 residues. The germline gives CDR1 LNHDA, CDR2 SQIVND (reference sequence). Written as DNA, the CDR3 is TGTGCCAGTACCATGCCGACCTCCCGTGGCTACACCTTC. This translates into CASTMPTSRGYTF.

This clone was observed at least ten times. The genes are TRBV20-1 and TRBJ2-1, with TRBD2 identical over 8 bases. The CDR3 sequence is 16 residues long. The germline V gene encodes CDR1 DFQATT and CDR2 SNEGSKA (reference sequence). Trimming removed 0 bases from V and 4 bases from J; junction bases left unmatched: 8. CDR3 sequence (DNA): TGCAGTGCTAGAGATGCGGGACTAGGCTTTTACAATGAGCAGTTCTTC. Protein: CSARDAGLGFYNEQFF.

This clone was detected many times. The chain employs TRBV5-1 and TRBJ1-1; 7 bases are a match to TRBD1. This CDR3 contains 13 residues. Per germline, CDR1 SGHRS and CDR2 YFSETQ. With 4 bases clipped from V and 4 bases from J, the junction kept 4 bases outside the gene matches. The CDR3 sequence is CASSPRGLTEAFF. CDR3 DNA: TGCGCCAGCAGCCCGAGGGGGCTCACTGAAGCTTTCTTT.

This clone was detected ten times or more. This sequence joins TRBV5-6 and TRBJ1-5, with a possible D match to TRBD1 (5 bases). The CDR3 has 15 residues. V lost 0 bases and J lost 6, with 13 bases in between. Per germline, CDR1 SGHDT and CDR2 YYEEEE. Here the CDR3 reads CASSLGRGRGQPQHF. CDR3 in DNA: TGTGCCAGCAGCTTGGGTCGAGGTAGGGGTCAGCCCCAGCATTTT.

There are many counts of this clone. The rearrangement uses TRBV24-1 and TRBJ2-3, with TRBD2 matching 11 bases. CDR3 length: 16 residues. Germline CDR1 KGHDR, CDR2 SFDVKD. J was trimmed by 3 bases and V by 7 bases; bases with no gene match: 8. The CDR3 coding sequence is TGTGCCACCAGCCACCCGGGACTAGCGGCTACAGATACGCAGTATTTT. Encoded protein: CATSHPGLAATDTQYF.

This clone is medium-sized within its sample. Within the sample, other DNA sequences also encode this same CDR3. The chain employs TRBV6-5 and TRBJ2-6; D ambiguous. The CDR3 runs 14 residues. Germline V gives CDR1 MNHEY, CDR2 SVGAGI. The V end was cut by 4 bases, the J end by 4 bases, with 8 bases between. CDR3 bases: TGTGCCAGCAGTTCCCCGAGGGGGGCCAACGTCCTGACTTTC. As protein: CASSSPRGANVLTF.

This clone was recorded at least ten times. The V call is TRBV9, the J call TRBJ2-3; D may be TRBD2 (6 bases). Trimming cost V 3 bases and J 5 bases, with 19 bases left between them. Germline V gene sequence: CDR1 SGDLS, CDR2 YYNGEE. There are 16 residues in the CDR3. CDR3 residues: CASSGRLAGQGDTQYF. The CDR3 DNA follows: TGTGCCAGCAGCGGTCGACTCGCGGGGCAAGGAGATACGCAGTATTTT.